This TCR beta chain was retrieved from a study of blood T cell repertoires in COVID-19. Profiling relied on immunoSEQ multiplex PCR, and the TCRdb table lists in-frame clones only, not all of them. The sample includes approximately 50,000 clones, roughly 77% of them seen just once. The sequenced sample was peripheral blood. The receptor comes from a man in his sixties with COVID-19, enrolled during active disease.

CDR3 coding DNA: TGTGCCAGCAGTGACACCCCCCCGACAGGGTCCGGGGAGCTGTTTTTT. Translating it yields CASSDTPPTGSGELFF. The chain recombines TRBV6-4 with TRBJ2-2; 7 bases align to TRBD1. The V and J ends lost 2 bases and 6 bases, in that order; junction bases with no gene match: 9. This CDR3 is 16 amino acids long. From germline, CDR1 is MRHNA and CDR2 SNTAGT.